The 10 T cell receptor beta chains below were found in one sample sequenced in a study of cytomegalovirus exposure and HLA in healthy donors. With 60 Vbeta and 13 Jbeta primers, the PCR was carried out. Sequenced by immunoSEQ multiplex PCR; TCRdb stores in-frame clones only, minus some. The repertoire consists of about 64,000 clones, with 85% occurring once and the leading ten covering around 11%. Material: PBMCs. These receptors were obtained from a female donor in good health and CMV-seronegative.

The chain carries TRBV29-1 and TRBJ2-5, with 13 bases aligning to TRBD2. Germline CDR1 reads SQVTM; CDR2 reads ANQGSEA. V lost 6 bases and J lost 5; bases outside the gene matches: 9. This CDR3 is built from 15 residues. The DNA of the CDR3 is TGCAGCGTCGCCGGACTAGCGGGGGTGAGGGAGACCCAGTACTTC. The encoded protein is CSVAGLAGVRETQYF.

This clone has just a few counts. J is TRBJ1-1 and V is TRBV11-2, with 7 bases matching TRBD1. Germline CDR1 is SGHAT and CDR2 is FQNNGV. V was pared by 1 base and J by 8 bases, with 1 base of the junction left unmatched. CDR3 length equals 12 residues. Here the CDR3 DNA reads TGTGCCAGCAGCTTAGTGACAGGGGAAGCTTTCTTT. It yields the protein CASSLVTGEAFF.

The chain is built from TRBV30 and TRBJ2-1; 13 bases agree with TRBD2. The CDR3 is 18 residues long. Germline loops: CDR1 GTSNPN, CDR2 SVGIG (reference sequence). With 1 base clipped from V and 3 bases from J, the junction kept 9 bases outside the gene matches. CDR3 sequence reads: CAWSDQGLAGVYYNEQFF. The CDR3 bases are TGTGCCTGGAGTGACCAAGGACTAGCGGGAGTTTACTACAATGAGCAGTTCTTC.

V usage is TRBV9 and J usage is TRBJ2-7; 9 bases are shared with TRBD2. This CDR3 has 17 residues. J gave up 5 bases and V 3 bases, and 15 bases lay outside the gene matches. Germline V gene lookup returns CDR1 SGDLS and CDR2 YYNGEE. CDR3: CASSAHAELAGRHEQYF. The CDR3 DNA reads TGTGCCAGCAGCGCCCACGCGGAGCTAGCGGGACGCCACGAGCAGTACTTC.

V is TRBV6-5 and J is TRBJ2-7; D not certain. The V gene lost 4 bases and the J gene lost 6 bases, with 10 bases spanning the gap. The CDR3 is 12 amino acids. Germline V gene sequence: CDR1 MNHEY, CDR2 SVGAGI. This CDR3 is CASSFAVPEQYF. CDR3 bases: TGTGCCAGCAGTTTCGCGGTTCCCGAGCAGTACTTC.

CDR3 DNA sequence: TGCAGCGCTCCCTCCTCCGGGACAGAATATGGCTACACCTTC. Its translation: CSAPSSGTEYGYTF. The chain couples TRBV29-1 to TRBJ1-2; TRBD1 agrees at 7 bases. Germline lookup yields CDR1 SQVTM and CDR2 ANQGSEA. The V segment lost 7 bases and the J segment 5 bases; nucleotides outside the gene matches: 13. CDR3 size: 14 residues.

The chain employs TRBV20-1 and TRBJ1-1, with D unclear. Trimming pared 6 bases from V and 1 base from J, leaving 6 bases between. The CDR3 extends over 11 amino acids. CDR1 is DFQATT, CDR2 SNEGSKA, per germline (reference sequence). In DNA, the CDR3 is TGCAGTGCCCTACGGAACACTGAAGCTTTCTTT. This translates into CSALRNTEAFF.

CDR3 bases: TGTGCCAGCAGTCAGGGCTCCTACGAGCAGTACTTC. Translation: CASSQGSYEQYF. The V call is TRBV6-5, the J call TRBJ2-7; possible D gene TRBD1, 5 bases. The germline V and J ends were trimmed by 5 bases and 0 bases, with 5 bases remaining between them. The germline CDR1 and CDR2 sequences are MNHEY and SVGAGI. The CDR3 is 12 amino acids.

Remarks on this clone: The junction departs from germline at one end; a sequencing error may be responsible. This chain links TRBV5-1 with TRBJ2-7; perhaps TRBD2 as D (6 bases). This CDR3 contains 16 residues. Germline loops: CDR1 SGHRS, CDR2 YFSETQ. In DNA, the CDR3 is TGCGCCAGCAGCTTGCCCAGGGACTGGTCAACCTACGAGCAGTGCTTC. Translating gives CASSLPRDWSTYEQCF.

The J gene is TRBJ1-2, the V gene TRBV14; D is uncertain. CDR1 is SGHDN, CDR2 FVKESK, per germline. CDR3 length: 11 residues. V lost 3 bases and J 5 bases, leaving 4 bases between the germline ends. The CDR3 DNA is TGTGCCAGCAGCCACGGTTATGGCTACACCTTC. Its protein is CASSHGYGYTF. Drawing the rest from reference TRBV14 and TRBJ1-2, the complete variable domain is EAGVTQFPSHSVIEKGQTVTLRCDPISGHDNLYWYRRVMGKEIKFLLHFVKESKQDESGMPNNRFLAERTGGTYSTLKVQPAELEDSGVYFCASSHGYGYTFGSGTRLTVV.